Detailed here is one TCR beta chain. Its specificity is not known. J gave up 8 bases and V 4 bases, and 14 bases lay outside the gene matches. The CDR3 consists of 16 residues. Germline loops: CDR1 SGDLS, CDR2 YYNGEE. The data are from a study of OX40 agonist ivuxolimab in advanced cancers. Sequencing was performed with immunoSEQ multiplex PCR; in TCRdb, only in-frame clones are kept and a portion is missing. Among 30,000 to 40,000 clones listed, approximately 90% were seen once. The study's findings and limits: CD8+ T cells averaged more expanded clones than CD4+. Part of the nonresponder group also had normalized T-cell clonal expansion that was low.

The V call is TRBV9, the J call TRBJ1-4; TRBD1 matches at 7 bases. Sequenced material: CD4+ or CD8+ T cells sorted from blood, taken in a trial of the OX40 agonist ivuxolimab. This sequence was found in an adult with an advanced solid tumor such as melanoma, head and neck, liver or kidney cancer. The CDR3 spells CASSPTSGGAWEKLFF. The CDR3 bases are TGTGCCAGCAGCCCAACCTCAGGGGGGGCGTGGGAAAAACTGTTTTTT.